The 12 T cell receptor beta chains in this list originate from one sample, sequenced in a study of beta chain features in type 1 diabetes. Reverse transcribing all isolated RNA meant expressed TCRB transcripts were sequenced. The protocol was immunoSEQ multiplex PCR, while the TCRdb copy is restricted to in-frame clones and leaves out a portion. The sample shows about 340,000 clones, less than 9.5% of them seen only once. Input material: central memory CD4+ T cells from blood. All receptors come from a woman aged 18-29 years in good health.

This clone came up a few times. The CDR3 DNA sequence: TGTGCCAGCAGCAAAATTCAGGATAGCAATCAGCCCCAGCATTTT. It codes for CASSKIQDSNQPQHF. The rearrangement links TRBV21-1 to TRBJ1-5; the table's D call, TRBD1, was not checked against the DNA. TRBV21-1 constitutes a pseudogene. This CDR3 is built from 15 residues.

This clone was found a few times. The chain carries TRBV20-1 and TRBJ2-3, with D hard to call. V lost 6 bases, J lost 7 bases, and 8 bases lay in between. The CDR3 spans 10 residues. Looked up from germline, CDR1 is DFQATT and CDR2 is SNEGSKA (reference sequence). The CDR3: CSAWGYTQYF. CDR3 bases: TGCAGTGCCTGGGGATATACGCAGTATTTT.

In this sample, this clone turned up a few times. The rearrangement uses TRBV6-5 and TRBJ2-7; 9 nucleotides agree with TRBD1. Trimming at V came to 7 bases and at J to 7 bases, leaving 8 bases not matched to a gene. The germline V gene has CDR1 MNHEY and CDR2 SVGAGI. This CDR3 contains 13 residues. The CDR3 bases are TGTGCCAGCAAGGGACAGGGTCGGCGAGAGCAGTACTTC. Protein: CASKGQGRREQYF.

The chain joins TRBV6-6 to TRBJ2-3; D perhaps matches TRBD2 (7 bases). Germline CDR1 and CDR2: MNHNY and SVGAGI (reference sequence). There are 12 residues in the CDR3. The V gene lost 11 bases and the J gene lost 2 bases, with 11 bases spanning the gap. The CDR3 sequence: CAAGAYTDTQYF. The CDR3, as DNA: TGTGCCGCGGGGGCATACACAGATACGCAGTATTTT.

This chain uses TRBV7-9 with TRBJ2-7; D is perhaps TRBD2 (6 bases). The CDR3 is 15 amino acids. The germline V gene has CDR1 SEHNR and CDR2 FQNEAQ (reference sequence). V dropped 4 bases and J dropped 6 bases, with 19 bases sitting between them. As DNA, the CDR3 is TGTGCCAGCAGCTATGCCGGCGGGGCGGATGTCGAGCAGTACTTC. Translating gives CASSYAGGADVEQYF.

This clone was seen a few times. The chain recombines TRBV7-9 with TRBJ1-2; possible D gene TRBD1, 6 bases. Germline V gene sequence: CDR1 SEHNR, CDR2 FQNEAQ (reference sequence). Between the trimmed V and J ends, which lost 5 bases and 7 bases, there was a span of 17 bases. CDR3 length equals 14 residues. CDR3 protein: CASSAATGRSGYTF. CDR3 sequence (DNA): TGTGCCAGCAGCGCAGCTACAGGGCGTTCTGGCTACACCTTC. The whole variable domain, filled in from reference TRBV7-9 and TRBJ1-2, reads DTGVSQNPRHKITKRGQNVTFRCDPISEHNRLYWYRQTLGQGPEFLTYFQNEAQLEKSRLLSDRFSAERPKGSFSTLEIQRTEQGDSAMYLCASSAATGRSGYTFGSGTRLTVV.

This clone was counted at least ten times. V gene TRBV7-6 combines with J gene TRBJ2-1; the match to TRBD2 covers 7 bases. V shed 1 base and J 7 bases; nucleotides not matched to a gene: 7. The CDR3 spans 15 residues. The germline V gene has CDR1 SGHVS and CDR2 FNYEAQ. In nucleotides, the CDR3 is TGTGCCAGCAGCTTAGAAGCGGGATCGTTTAATGAGCAGTTCTTC. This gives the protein CASSLEAGSFNEQFF. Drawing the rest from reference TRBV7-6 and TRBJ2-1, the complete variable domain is GAGVSQSPRYKVTKRGQDVALRCDPISGHVSLYWYRQALGQGPEFLTYFNYEAQQDKSGLPNDRFSAERPEGSISTLTIQRTEQRDSAMYRCASSLEAGSFNEQFFGPGTRLTVL.

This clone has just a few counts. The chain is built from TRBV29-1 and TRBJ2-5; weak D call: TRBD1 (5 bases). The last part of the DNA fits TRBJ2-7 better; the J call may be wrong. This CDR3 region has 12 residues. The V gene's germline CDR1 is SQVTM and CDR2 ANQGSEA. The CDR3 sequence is CSVKDNVYEQYF. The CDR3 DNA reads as TGCAGCGTTAAGGACAACGTCTACGAGCAGTACTTC.

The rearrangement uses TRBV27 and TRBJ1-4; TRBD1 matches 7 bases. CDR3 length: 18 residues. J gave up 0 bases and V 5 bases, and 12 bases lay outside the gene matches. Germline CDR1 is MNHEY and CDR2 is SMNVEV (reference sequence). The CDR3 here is CASSPRGRGVATNEKLFF. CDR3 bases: TGTGCCAGCAGTCCTCGGGGCAGGGGGGTAGCAACTAATGAAAAACTGTTTTTT. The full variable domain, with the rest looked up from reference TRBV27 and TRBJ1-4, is EAQVTQNPRYLITVTGKKLTVTCSQNMNHEYMSWYRQDPGLGLRQIYYSMNVEVTDKGDVPEGYKVSRKEKRNFPLILESPSPNQTSLYFCASSPRGRGVATNEKLFFGSGTQLSVL.

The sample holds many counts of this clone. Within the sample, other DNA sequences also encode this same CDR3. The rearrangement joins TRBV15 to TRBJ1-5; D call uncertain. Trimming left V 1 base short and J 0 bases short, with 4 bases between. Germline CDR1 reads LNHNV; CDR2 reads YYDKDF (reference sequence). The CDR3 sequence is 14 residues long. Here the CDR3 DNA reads TGTGCCACCAGCAGAGTCACTAGCAATCAGCCCCAGCATTTT. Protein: CATSRVTSNQPQHF.

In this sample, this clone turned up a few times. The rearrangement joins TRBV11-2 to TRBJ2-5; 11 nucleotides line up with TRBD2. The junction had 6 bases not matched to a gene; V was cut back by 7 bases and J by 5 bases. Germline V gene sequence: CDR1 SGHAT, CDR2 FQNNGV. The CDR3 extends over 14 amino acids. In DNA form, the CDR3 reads TGTGCCAGCAAGATGACTAGCGGGACGGAGACCCAGTACTTC. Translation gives CASKMTSGTETQYF.

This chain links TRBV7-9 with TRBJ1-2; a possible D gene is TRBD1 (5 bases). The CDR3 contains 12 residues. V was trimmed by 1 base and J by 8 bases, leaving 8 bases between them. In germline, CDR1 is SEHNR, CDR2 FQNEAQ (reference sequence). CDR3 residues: CASSLEGLGYTF. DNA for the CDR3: TGTGCCAGCAGCTTAGAGGGGCTCGGCTACACCTTC.